This T cell receptor (beta chain) was documented in a study of blood T cell repertoires in COVID-19. The overall study: Collection of acute and convalescent COVID-19 samples took place in the United States, Italy and Spain. T cells, B-cell-depleted T cells, or PBMCs supplied cDNA or gDNA.

Trimming at V came to 3 bases and at J to 5 bases, leaving 7 bases not matched to a gene. Germline CDR1 KGHSH, CDR2 LQKENI. CDR3 size: 16 residues. Original data processing: Estimation of nucleated cell counts was performed using reference gene primer amplification. Generated by immunoSEQ multiplex PCR, the TCRdb table keeps only in-frame clones and is missing some. V, J and clone size derive from that table, while D and trimming were established from the DNA sequence. The table shows more than 300,000 clones, with nearly 90% occurring only once. The sample consisted of peripheral blood. The receptor's source is a woman aged 35 to 49 with COVID-19, enrolled during active disease. The genes are TRBV18 and TRBJ2-2, with 9 bases matching TRBD1. The DNA of the CDR3 is TGTGCCAGCTCACCGCAGACAGGGGGGATTACCGGGGAGCTGTTTTTT. Its translation: CASSPQTGGITGELFF.